This T cell receptor beta chain is drawn from a study of CD8 T cells in ankylosing spondylitis. For this clonotype: The target antigen is unknown.

Researchers built TCR beta libraries using quantitative 5'-RACE with molecular barcodes. TCRdb called the 5' RACE reads again in MiXCR, with one record for every CDR3 protein. The table records 150,000 to 200,000 distinct CDR3 sequences, 9.8% of them present only once. The V and J ends lost 4 bases and 6 bases, in that order; junction bases with no gene match: 3. Per the germline V gene, CDR1 is SGHAT and CDR2 is FQNNGV. The CDR3 sequence is 14 residues long. Study-wide points: Significant enrichment of disease-linked clones was reportedly seen in matched ankylosing spondylitis synovial fluid. Some motif variants were previously reported in reactive arthritis synovial fluid and blood. Within peripheral blood, clones linked to disease were CD8+ and relatively rare.

The source is a female donor with ankylosing spondylitis or in good health (not recorded which). The genes are TRBV11-2 and TRBJ2-1, with 10 bases fitting TRBD2. Input material: blood, either unsorted or a sorted T cell fraction (not recorded which). CDR3 sequence: CASSSSGRANEQFF. DNA for the CDR3: TGTGCCAGCAGCTCCAGCGGGAGGGCCAATGAGCAGTTCTTC.